The 11 T cell receptor beta chains in this list originate from one sample, sequenced in a study of patients and donors after allogeneic stem cell transplantation. MiXCR was run by TCRdb on the RT-PCR reads, yielding one entry per CDR3 protein. The sample lists approximately 250,000 distinct CDR3 sequences, 13% to 15% occurring once. Material: blood, either unsorted or a sorted T cell fraction (not recorded which). These receptors were collected from a human donor who was either an allogeneic HSCT recipient or a stem cell or donor lymphocyte infusion donor (not recorded which). It is not recorded whose cells these are; they may come from a transplant donor.

This sequence joins TRBV2 and TRBJ1-1, with TRBD1 matching over 9 bases. The CDR3 length is 13 residues. Germline CDR1 SNHLY, CDR2 FYNNEI. The J segment lost 6 bases and the V segment lost 6 bases, leaving 5 bases of the junction unmatched. Written as DNA, the CDR3 is TGTGCCAGCAGCGGGACAGGGTACGCTGAAGCTTTCTTT. Protein: CASSGTGYAEAFF.

The V and J genes are TRBV15 and TRBJ1-1; D unresolved. V gave up 0 bases and J gave up 4 bases, with 12 bases separating them. The CDR3 totals 15 residues. Germline V CDR1 and CDR2: LNHNV, YYDKDF (reference sequence). CDR3 in DNA: TGTGCCACCAGCAGAGATTGGGGAAGGAGCACTGAAGCTTTCTTT. Protein: CATSRDWGRSTEAFF. Based on the CDR3 plus reference TRBV15 and TRBJ1-1, the full variable domain is DAMVIQNPRYQVTQFGKPVTLSCSQTLNHNVMYWYQQKSSQAPKLLFHYYDKDFNNEADTPDNFQSRRPNTSFCFLDIRSPGLGDTAMYLCATSRDWGRSTEAFFGQGTRLTVV.

There are a few counts of this clonotype. The chain joins TRBV6-2 or TRBV6-3 to TRBJ2-1, with D perhaps TRBD1 (5 bases). Germline CDR1 reads MNHEY; CDR2 reads SVGEGT. CDR3 size: 15 residues. The V gene lost 1 base and the J gene lost 2 bases, with 9 bases spanning the gap. CDR3 sequence reads: CASSYLRQTYNEQFF. CDR3 coding DNA: TGTGCCAGCAGTTACTTGAGACAGACCTACAATGAGCAGTTCTTC.

This clonotype was seen a handful of times. CDR3 region: CSASSGDRLMGGYTF. In DNA, the CDR3 is TGCAGTGCTAGTTCTGGGGACAGGTTGATGGGGGGCTACACCTTC. The chain uses TRBV20-1 and TRBJ1-2; the match to TRBD1 covers 8 bases. Trimming cost V 3 bases and J 8 bases; bases outside gene matches: 14. Germline assignment: CDR1 DFQATT and CDR2 SNEGSKA (reference sequence). The CDR3 is 15 residues long.

The chain links TRBV6-1 to TRBJ1-4; no clear D. Germline assignment: CDR1 MNHNS and CDR2 SASEGT. The CDR3 loop spans 13 amino acids. V was cut by 9 bases and J by 7 bases, with 15 bases left in between. The CDR3 nucleotides read TGTGCCAGTAAGAACCCAACGGGTGAAAAACTGTTTTTT. This codes for CASKNPTGEKLFF.

This clonotype was observed a handful of times. The chain combines TRBV20-1 with TRBJ2-1, with D uncertain. The CDR3 contains 14 residues. Trimming took 3 bases from V and 0 from J, leaving 9 bases between them. The germline CDR1 and CDR2 sequences are DFQATT and SNEGSKA (reference sequence). The DNA for the CDR3 is TGCAGTGCTAGCGACCTCAACTCCTACAATGAGCAGTTCTTC. Its translation is CSASDLNSYNEQFF.

This clonotype turned up a few times. The genes are TRBV12-3 or TRBV12-4 and TRBJ2-7, with D possibly being TRBD1 or TRBD2 (5 bases each). The CDR3 runs to 13 residues. V lost 3 bases to trimming and J lost 5 bases, with 11 bases between them. DNA for the CDR3: TGTGCCAGCAGTTTTCGGGGCCCCGACGAGCAGTACTTC. Translation: CASSFRGPDEQYF.

The sample holds a few counts of this clonotype. V is TRBV20-1 and J is TRBJ2-2, with 15 bases lining up with TRBD2. The germline V gene has CDR1 DFQATT and CDR2 SNEGSKA (reference sequence). This CDR3 region has 18 residues. V trimming: 3 bases; J trimming: 1 base; junction bases outside the gene matches: 6. In DNA form, the CDR3 reads TGCAGTGCTAGGGGACTAGCGGGAGGACCTGGGAACACCGGGGAGCTGTTTTTT. As protein: CSARGLAGGPGNTGELFF.

This clonotype was recorded a few times. The DNA for the CDR3 is TGTGCCACCAGTGATACTGACAGGGAAAAGGGCAATGAGCAGTTCTTC. Protein: CATSDTDREKGNEQFF. V is TRBV24-1 and J is TRBJ2-1, with TRBD1 matching 7 bases. The CDR3 is made up of 16 amino acids. The V and J ends lost 3 bases and 6 bases, in that order; junction bases with no gene match: 10. Per germline, CDR1 KGHDR and CDR2 SFDVKD.

This clonotype was seen many times. The CDR3 reads CSARYTAGSGELFF. The CDR3 DNA reads as TGCAGTGCTAGATACACAGCGGGGTCAGGGGAGCTGTTTTTT. The V and J genes are TRBV20-1 and TRBJ2-2; 7 bases are shared with TRBD2. CDR1 and CDR2 (germline): DFQATT, SNEGSKA (reference sequence). This CDR3 is built from 14 residues. Trimming cost V 2 bases and J 8 bases; bases outside gene matches: 8.

The V and J genes are TRBV12-3 or TRBV12-4 and TRBJ1-5; D remains ambiguous. Trimming left V 8 bases short and J 8 bases short, with 13 bases between. This CDR3 has 12 amino acids. The CDR3 DNA reads TGTGCCAGCGACAACGCCCCTAAGCCCCAGCATTTT. Translated, it gives CASDNAPKPQHF.